This T cell receptor beta chain was retrieved from a study of blood T cell repertoires in COVID-19. Study context: Some COVID-19 samples were acute and others convalescent; all came from the United States, Italy and Spain. From T cells, B-cell-depleted T cells, or PBMCs came the material, which was cDNA or gDNA.

In germline, CDR1 is SGHTA, CDR2 FQGNSA. This CDR3 spans 15 amino acids. Trimming took 6 bases from V and 4 from J, leaving 18 bases between them. Patients at the Seattle site were enrolled during active infection and followed longitudinally. Method: immunoSEQ multiplex PCR; TCRdb's copy keeps in-frame clones and lacks some. The top ten hold 10% to 15% of the sample, which has about 440,000 clones, approximately 88% seen once. The sample consisted of peripheral blood. The chain links TRBV7-2 to TRBJ1-2; TRBD1 is a possible D gene (5 bases). This receptor was taken from a woman aged 45-65 years with COVID-19, enrolled during active disease. CDR3 sequence reads: CASSLRGSSGYGYTF. CDR3 coding DNA: TGTGCCAGCAGTCTAAGGGGCAGCTCGGGCTATGGCTACACCTTC.